This TCR beta chain emerged from a study of T cell repertoires in cytomegalovirus infection. Study-wide findings and caveats: HLA-C-restricted TCR beta clonotypes specific for CMV led the ex vivo response.

CDR1 is SGHVS, CDR2 FQNEAQ, per germline. The V end was cut by 2 bases, the J end by 7 bases, with 20 bases between. There are 17 residues in the CDR3. About this clonotype: The antigen is not known.

One entry per CDR3 protein results from TCRdb running MiXCR on the reads. In the table there are 150,000 or so distinct CDR3 sequences, over 15% of which are singletons. The chain joins TRBV7-8 to TRBJ2-2; tentative D call: TRBD2 (6 bases). The source material was CD8+ T cells from PBMCs. This clonotype originated in a human donor in good health (CMV status not recorded). Some clones in this sample may be carry-over from other donors' samples. The DNA of the CDR3 is TGTGCCAGCAGCTTAAGGTCTTCTCGGGAGTGGAGCGGGGAGCTGTTTTTT. This codes for CASSLRSSREWSGELFF.